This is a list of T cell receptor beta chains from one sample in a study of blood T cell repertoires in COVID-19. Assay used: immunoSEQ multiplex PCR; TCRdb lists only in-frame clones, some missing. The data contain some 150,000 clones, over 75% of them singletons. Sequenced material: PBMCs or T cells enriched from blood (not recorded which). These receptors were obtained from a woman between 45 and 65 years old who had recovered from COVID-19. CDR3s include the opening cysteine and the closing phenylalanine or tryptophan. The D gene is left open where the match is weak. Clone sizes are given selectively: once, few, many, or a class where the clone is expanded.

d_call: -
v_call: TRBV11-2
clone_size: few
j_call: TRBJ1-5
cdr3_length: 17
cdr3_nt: TGTGCCAGCAGCAGAACTTCGGGCCCATCGGGGAGCCAGCCCCAGCATTTT
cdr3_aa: CASSRTSGPSGSQPQHF

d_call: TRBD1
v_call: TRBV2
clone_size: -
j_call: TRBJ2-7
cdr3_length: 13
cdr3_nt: TGTGCCAGCAGCCGACAGGGAGCCTACGAGCAGTACTTC
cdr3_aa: CASSRQGAYEQYF

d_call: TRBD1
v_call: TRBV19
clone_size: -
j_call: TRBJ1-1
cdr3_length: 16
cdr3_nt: TGTGCCAGTAGTGCCTGGTCGGACAGGGGAGTCACTGAAGCTTTCTTT
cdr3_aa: CASSAWSDRGVTEAFF

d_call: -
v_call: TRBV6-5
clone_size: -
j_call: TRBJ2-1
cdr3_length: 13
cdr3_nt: TGTGCCAGCAGCACGACCGGGTACAATGAGCAGTTCTTC
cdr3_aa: CASSTTGYNEQFF

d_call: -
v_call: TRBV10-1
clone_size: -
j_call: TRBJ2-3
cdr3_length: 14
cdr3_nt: TGCGCCAGCCGACCGGGACACGGCACAGATACGCAGTATTTT
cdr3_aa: CASRPGHGTDTQYF

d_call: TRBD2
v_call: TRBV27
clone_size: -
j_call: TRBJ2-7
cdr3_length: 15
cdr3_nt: TGTGCCACCCTCGAACTAGCGGGAGGAGGCTACGAGCAGTACTTC
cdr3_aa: CATLELAGGGYEQYF

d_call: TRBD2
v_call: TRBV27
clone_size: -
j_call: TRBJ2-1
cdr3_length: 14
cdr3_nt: TGTGCCACCAGACCTAGCGGGAGGATATATGAGCAGTTCTTC
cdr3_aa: CATRPSGRIYEQFF

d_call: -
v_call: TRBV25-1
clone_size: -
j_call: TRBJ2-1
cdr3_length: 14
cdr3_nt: TGTGCCAGCAGTGAATTTTCCCGGGGCAATGAGCAGTTCTTC
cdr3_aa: CASSEFSRGNEQFF

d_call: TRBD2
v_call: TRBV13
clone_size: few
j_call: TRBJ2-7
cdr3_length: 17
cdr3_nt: TGTGCCAGCAGCTTAGGCGGGACTAGCGGGTATACCTACGAGCAGTACTTC
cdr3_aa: CASSLGGTSGYTYEQYF

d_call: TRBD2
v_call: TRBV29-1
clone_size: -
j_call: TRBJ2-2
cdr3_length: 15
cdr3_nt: TGCAGCGTAGAACCTTCTAGCGGAAGACACGGGGAGCTGTTTTTT
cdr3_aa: CSVEPSSGRHGELFF

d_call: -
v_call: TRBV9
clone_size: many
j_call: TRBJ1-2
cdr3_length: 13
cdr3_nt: TGTGCCAGCAGCGTAGAGTGGAGGGCTGGCTACACCTTC
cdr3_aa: CASSVEWRAGYTF

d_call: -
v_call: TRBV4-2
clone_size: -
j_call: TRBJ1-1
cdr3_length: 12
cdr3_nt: TGTGCCAGCAGCCAACAAAACACTGAAGCTTTCTTT
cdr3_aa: CASSQQNTEAFF

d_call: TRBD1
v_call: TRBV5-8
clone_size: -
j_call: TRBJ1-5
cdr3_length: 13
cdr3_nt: TGTGCCAGCAGCCTGGACAGGTATCAGCCCCAGCATTTT
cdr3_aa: CASSLDRYQPQHF

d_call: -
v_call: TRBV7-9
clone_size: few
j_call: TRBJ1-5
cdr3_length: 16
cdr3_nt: TGTGCCAGCAGCTTAGGAGGGTCTCCGGGCAATCAGCCCCAGCATTTT
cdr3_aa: CASSLGGSPGNQPQHF

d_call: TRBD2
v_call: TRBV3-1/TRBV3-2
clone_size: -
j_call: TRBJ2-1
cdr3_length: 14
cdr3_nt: TGTGCCAGCATGGGGACTAGCGTCAACAATGAGCAGTTCTTC
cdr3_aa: CASMGTSVNNEQFF

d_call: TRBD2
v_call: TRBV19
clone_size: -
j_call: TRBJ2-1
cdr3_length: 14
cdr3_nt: TGTGCCAGTGCGGGACTAGCGGGAGGAAATGAGCAGTTCTTC
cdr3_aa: CASAGLAGGNEQFF

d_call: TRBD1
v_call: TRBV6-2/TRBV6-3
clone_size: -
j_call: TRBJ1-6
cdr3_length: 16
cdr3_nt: TGTGCCAGCAGTTACATATCCGGGACAGTGGACTCACCCCTCCACTTT
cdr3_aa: CASSYISGTVDSPLHF

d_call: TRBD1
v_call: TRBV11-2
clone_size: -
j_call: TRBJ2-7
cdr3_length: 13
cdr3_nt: TGTGCCAGCAGCCGAGACAGGGTCTACGAGCAGTACTTC
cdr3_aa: CASSRDRVYEQYF

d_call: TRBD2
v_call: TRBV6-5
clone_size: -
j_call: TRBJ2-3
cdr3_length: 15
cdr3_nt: TGTGCCAGCAGACTAGCGGGAGGGTACACAGATACGCAGTATTTT
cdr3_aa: CASRLAGGYTDTQYF

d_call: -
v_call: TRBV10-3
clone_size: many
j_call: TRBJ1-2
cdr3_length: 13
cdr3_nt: TGTGCCATCAGTGAGGGGGAGGTCTATGGCTACACCTTC
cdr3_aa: CAISEGEVYGYTF

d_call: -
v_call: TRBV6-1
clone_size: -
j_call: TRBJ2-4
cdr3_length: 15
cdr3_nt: TGTGCCAGCAGTGAGGCTGCGGGGATTGTGGACATTCAGTACTTC
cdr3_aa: CASSEAAGIVDIQYF

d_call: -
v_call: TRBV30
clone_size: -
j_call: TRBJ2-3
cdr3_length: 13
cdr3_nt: TGTGCCTGGACTAAGGGGAAATTCGATACGCAGTATTTT
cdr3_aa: CAWTKGKFDTQYF

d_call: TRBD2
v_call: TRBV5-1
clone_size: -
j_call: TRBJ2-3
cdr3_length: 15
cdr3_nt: TGCGCCAGCAGCTACGCGGGAGGGCCTTCAGATACGCAGTATTTT
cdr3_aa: CASSYAGGPSDTQYF

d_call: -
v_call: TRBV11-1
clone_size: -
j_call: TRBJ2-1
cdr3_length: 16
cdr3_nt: TGTGCCAGCAGCCCGGCAGGGACATTTATCTACAATGAGCAGTTCTTC
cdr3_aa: CASSPAGTFIYNEQFF

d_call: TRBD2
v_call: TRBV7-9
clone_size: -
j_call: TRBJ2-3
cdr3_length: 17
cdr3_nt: TGTGCCAGCAGCCTGACCCTAGCGGGAGGGTTCACAGATACGCAGTATTTT
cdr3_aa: CASSLTLAGGFTDTQYF

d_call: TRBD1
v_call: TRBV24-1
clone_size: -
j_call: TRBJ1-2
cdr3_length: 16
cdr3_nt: TGTGCCACCAGTGCCCCCGGGACAGGGGTGGAATATGGCTACACCTTC
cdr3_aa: CATSAPGTGVEYGYTF

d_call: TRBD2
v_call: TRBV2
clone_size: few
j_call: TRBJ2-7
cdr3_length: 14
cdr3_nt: TGTGCCAGCAGGACTAGCGGGAAAGTCTACGAGCAGTACTTC
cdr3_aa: CASRTSGKVYEQYF

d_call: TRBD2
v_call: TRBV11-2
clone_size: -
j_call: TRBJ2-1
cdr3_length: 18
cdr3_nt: TGTGCCAGCAGCTTCACAGCTATGGGAGTAGCGGGGAAAGGTGAGCAGTTCTTC
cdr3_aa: CASSFTAMGVAGKGEQFF

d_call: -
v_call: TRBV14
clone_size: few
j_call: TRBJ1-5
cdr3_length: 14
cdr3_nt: TGTGCCAGCAGGGACGGGGTAGACAATCAGCCCCAGCATTTT
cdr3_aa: CASRDGVDNQPQHF

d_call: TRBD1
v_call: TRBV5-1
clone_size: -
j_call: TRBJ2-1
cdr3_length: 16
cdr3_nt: TGCGCCAGCAGCTTGGCCCCGGGACAGGGGTACAATGAGCAGTTCTTC
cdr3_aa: CASSLAPGQGYNEQFF

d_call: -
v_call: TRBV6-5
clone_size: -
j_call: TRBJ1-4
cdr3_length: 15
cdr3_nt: TGTGCCAGCAGCCTCGACACGAGGGCTAATGAAAAACTGTTTTTT
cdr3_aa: CASSLDTRANEKLFF

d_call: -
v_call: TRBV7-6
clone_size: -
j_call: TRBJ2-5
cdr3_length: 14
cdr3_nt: TGTGCCAGCAGCTTAGCGGGAGCGGGCGAGACCCAGTACTTC
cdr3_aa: CASSLAGAGETQYF

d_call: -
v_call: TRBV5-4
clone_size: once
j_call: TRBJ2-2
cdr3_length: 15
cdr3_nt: TGTGCCAGCAGCTTTATCGGGAGAAACACCGGGGAGCTGTTTTTT
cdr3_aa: CASSFIGRNTGELFF

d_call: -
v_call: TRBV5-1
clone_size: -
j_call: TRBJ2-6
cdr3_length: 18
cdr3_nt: TGCGCCAGCAGCTTAAAAACAGGCGCTAGCTCTGGGGCCAACGTCCTGACTTTC
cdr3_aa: CASSLKTGASSGANVLTF

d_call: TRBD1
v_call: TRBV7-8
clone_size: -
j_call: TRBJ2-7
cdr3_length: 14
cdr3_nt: TGTGCCAGCAGCTCAGGGGACAGGCCCTACGAGCAGTACTTC
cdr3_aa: CASSSGDRPYEQYF

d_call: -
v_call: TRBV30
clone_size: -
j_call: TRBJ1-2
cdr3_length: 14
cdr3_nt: TGTGCCTGGAGTGTAACGGGTCAGGGAGGCGGCTACACCTTC
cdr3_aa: CAWSVTGQGGGYTF

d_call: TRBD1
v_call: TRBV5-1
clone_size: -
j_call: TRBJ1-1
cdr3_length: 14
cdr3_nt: TGCGCCAGCAGCTTCATGGGACAGAGGACCGAAGCTTTCTTT
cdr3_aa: CASSFMGQRTEAFF

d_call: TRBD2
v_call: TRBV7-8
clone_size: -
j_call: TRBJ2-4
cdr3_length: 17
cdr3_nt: TGTGCCAGCAGCTTGGGACTAGCGGGAGCCCTCGGAAACATTCAGTACTTC
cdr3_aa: CASSLGLAGALGNIQYF

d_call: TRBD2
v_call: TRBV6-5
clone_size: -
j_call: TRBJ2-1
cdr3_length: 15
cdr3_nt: TGTGCCAGCATCCTAGCGGGACCCTCCTACAATGAGCAGTTCTTC
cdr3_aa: CASILAGPSYNEQFF

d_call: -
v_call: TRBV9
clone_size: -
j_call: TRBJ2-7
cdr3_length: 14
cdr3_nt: TGTGCCAGCAGCGTAGACAGTAACTCCTACGAGCAGTACTTC
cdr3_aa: CASSVDSNSYEQYF

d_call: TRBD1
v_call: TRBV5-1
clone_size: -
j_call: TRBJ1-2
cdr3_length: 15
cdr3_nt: TGCGCCAGCAGCCCTGAGGGACAGAGATACTATGGCTACACCTTC
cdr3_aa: CASSPEGQRYYGYTF

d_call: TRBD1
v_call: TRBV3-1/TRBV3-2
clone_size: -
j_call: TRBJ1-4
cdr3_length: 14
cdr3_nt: TGTGCCAGCAGCCAAGTCCGACAGGGGGAAAAACTGTTTTTT
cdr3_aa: CASSQVRQGEKLFF

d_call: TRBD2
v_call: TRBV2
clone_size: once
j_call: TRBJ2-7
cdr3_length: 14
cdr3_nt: TGTGCCAGCAGTGAAGTTGGGGGGGGCTACGAGCAGTACTTC
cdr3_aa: CASSEVGGGYEQYF

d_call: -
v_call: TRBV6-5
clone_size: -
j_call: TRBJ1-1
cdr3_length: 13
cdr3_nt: TGTGCCAGCAGCCGCGGGGGGCCTCATGGGACTTTCTTT
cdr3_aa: CASSRGGPHGTFF

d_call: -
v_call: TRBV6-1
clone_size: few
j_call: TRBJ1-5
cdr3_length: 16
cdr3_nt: TGTGCCAGCAGTGCCCAAACAGGGATTGGGGGTCAGCCCCAGCATTTT
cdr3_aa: CASSAQTGIGGQPQHF

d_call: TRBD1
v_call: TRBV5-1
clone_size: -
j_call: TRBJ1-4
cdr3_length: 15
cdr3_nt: TGCGCCAGCAGCCCGGACAGGGGAAGGGGTGAAAAACTGTTTTTT
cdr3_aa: CASSPDRGRGEKLFF

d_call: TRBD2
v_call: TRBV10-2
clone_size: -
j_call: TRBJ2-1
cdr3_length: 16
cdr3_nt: TGCGCCAGCAGTGAGACTAGCGGGTATCCCTACAATGAGCAGTTCTTC
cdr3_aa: CASSETSGYPYNEQFF

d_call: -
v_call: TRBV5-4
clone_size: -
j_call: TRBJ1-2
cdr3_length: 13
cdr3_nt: TGTGCCAGCAGCTTGGCGGGGGGGTCTGGCTACACCTTC
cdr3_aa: CASSLAGGSGYTF

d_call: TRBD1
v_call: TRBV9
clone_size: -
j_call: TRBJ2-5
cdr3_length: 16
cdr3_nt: TGTGCCAGCAGCCCCCGGTCAGGGGGCCCTCAAGAGACCCAGTACTTC
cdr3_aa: CASSPRSGGPQETQYF

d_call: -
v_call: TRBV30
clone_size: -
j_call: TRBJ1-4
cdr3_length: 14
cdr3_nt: TGTGCCTGGAGTGTCTCATCCCTAGATGAAAAACTGTTTTTT
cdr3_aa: CAWSVSSLDEKLFF

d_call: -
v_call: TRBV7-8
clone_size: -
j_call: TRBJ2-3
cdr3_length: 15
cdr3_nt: TGTGCCAGCAGCTCCGGGATAGGGAGAGCGGATACGCAGTATTTT
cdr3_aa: CASSSGIGRADTQYF

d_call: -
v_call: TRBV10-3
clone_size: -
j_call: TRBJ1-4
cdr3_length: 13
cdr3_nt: TGTGCCATCAGGGGAGTCCTTAATGAAAAACTGTTTTTT
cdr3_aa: CAIRGVLNEKLFF

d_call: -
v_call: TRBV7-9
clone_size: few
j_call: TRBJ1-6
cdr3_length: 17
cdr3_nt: TGTGCCAGCAACGCTTATCTGCGCGGCCTATATAATTCACCCCTCCACTTT
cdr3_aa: CASNAYLRGLYNSPLHF

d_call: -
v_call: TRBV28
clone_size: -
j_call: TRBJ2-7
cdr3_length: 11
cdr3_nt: TGTGCCAGCAGTCAGGGTTACGAGCAGTACTTC
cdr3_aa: CASSQGYEQYF